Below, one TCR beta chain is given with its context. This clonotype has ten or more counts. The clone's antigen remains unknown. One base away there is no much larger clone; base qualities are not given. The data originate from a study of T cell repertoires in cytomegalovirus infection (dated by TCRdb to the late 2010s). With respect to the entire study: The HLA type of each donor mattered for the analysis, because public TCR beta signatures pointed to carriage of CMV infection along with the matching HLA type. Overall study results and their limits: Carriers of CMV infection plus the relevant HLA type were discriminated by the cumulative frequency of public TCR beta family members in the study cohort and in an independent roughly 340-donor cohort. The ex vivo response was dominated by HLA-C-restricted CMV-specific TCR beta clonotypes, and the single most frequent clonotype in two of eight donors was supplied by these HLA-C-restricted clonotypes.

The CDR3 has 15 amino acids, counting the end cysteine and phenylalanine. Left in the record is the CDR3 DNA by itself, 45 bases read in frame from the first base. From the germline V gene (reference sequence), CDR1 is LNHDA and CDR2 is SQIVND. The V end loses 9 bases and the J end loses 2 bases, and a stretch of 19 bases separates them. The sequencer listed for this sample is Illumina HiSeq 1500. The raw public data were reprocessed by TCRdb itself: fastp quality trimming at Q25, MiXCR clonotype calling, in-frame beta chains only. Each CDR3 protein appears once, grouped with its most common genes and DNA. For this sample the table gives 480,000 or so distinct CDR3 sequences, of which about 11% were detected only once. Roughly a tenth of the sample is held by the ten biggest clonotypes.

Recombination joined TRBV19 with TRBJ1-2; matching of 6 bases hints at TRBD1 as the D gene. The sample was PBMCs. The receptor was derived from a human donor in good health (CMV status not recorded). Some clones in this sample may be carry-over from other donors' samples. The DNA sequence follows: TGTGCCAGCCTCCGTGCCGCGGACAGCAACTATGGCTACACCTTC. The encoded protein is CASLRAADSNYGYTF.